The 9 T cell receptor beta chains reported below all come from one sample, sequenced in a study of blood T cell repertoires in COVID-19. The protocol was immunoSEQ multiplex PCR, while the TCRdb copy is restricted to in-frame clones and leaves out a portion. The data hold about 180,000 clones, with 80% to 85% observed a single time. The sequenced sample consisted of peripheral blood. The receptors originated from an older woman with COVID-19, enrolled during active disease.

Comments on this clone: Other DNA sequences from this sample encode an identical CDR3 as well. This sequence joins TRBV6-5 and TRBJ2-3; D call uncertain. The germline gives CDR1 MNHEY, CDR2 SVGAGI. The CDR3 is made up of 11 amino acids. V lost 5 bases, J lost 5 bases, and 5 bases lay in between. For the CDR3, the DNA is TGTGCCAGCAGTACCAGAGATACGCAGTATTTT. It translates to CASSTRDTQYF.

This chain uses TRBV7-8 with TRBJ2-1, with 7 bases identical to TRBD1. J lost 7 bases, V lost 5 bases, and 14 bases had no gene match. This CDR3 spans 16 amino acids. The germline V gene encodes CDR1 SGHVS and CDR2 FQNEAQ. For the CDR3, the DNA is TGTGCCAGCAGCCCAACCGACAGGGTGGGGAAAAATGAGCAGTTCTTC. It is translated as CASSPTDRVGKNEQFF.

The CDR3 spells CASSLTSGIAGELFF. The DNA for the CDR3 is TGTGCCAGCAGCTTGACTAGCGGGATCGCCGGGGAGCTGTTTTTT. This chain links TRBV7-9 with TRBJ2-2, with 11 bases fitting TRBD2. Germline V gene lookup returns CDR1 SEHNR and CDR2 FQNEAQ (reference sequence). J gave up 6 bases and V 3 bases, and 3 bases lay outside the gene matches. This CDR3 is built from 15 residues.

V is TRBV28 and J is TRBJ1-2; D is perhaps TRBD1 (6 bases). The germline V and J ends were trimmed by 7 bases and 7 bases, with 19 bases remaining between them. The CDR3 runs to 14 residues. Germline V lookup: CDR1 MDHEN, CDR2 SYDVKM. The CDR3 loop reads CASTPGTPFPGYTF. In DNA form, the CDR3 reads TGTGCCAGCACCCCCGGGACACCTTTCCCTGGCTACACCTTC.

This clone appeared once. V usage is TRBV9 and J usage is TRBJ1-1, with D possibly TRBD1 on 6 matching bases. CDR3 length: 18 residues. V lost 4 bases to trimming and J lost 1 base, with 23 bases between them. The germline V gene encodes CDR1 SGDLS and CDR2 YYNGEE. The CDR3 here is CASSPRVGGQAPNTEAFF. In nucleotides, the CDR3 is TGTGCCAGCAGCCCCCGGGTCGGGGGGCAGGCACCGAACACTGAAGCTTTCTTT.

The V and J genes are TRBV28 and TRBJ1-2, with a tentative D call TRBD1 (5 bases). With 3 bases removed from V and 1 base from J, the gap between germline ends came to 18 bases. There are 17 residues in the CDR3. Per germline, CDR1 MDHEN and CDR2 SYDVKM. The CDR3 nucleotides are TGTGCCAGCAGTTTGGGGGTCGGGGGAAGCCGTAACTATGGCTACACCTTC. Encoded protein: CASSLGVGGSRNYGYTF.

The CDR3 loop reads CASSYGPVADTEAFF. In nucleotides, the CDR3 is TGTGCCAGCAGCTACGGACCGGTAGCGGACACTGAAGCTTTCTTT. The rearrangement links TRBV5-5 to TRBJ1-1; D is ambiguous. Per the germline V gene, CDR1 is SGHKS and CDR2 is YYEKEE (reference sequence). This CDR3 spans 15 amino acids. Trimming removed 3 bases at V and 3 bases at J, with 15 bases between.

The chain combines TRBV5-1 with TRBJ2-7; TRBD1 might be the D (6 bases). The CDR3 has 13 residues. The V gene's germline CDR1 is SGHRS and CDR2 YFSETQ. With 2 bases removed from V and 5 bases from J, the gap between germline ends came to 11 bases. The chain's CDR3 is CASSLQGSHEQYF. The CDR3 DNA reads TGCGCCAGCAGCTTACAGGGATCCCACGAGCAGTACTTC.

This clone was found a few times. The J gene is TRBJ2-3, the V gene TRBV2, with D possibly being TRBD2 (6 bases). The CDR3 has 13 residues. Trimming cost V 6 bases and J 1 base, with 8 bases left between them. Looked up from germline, CDR1 is SNHLY and CDR2 is FYNNEI. CDR3 sequence reads: CASRAGRTDTQYF. The CDR3 region has the DNA TGTGCCAGCAGGGCGGGACGCACAGATACGCAGTATTTT.